Presented here are 18 T cell receptor beta chains from one specimen sequenced in a study of OX40 agonist ivuxolimab in advanced cancers. Here immunoSEQ multiplex PCR was the method, and the copy in TCRdb shows in-frame clones only, minus some. This sample has under 50,000 clones, with approximately 79% found just once. The source was CD4+ or CD8+ T cells sorted from blood, collected in a trial of the OX40 agonist ivuxolimab. Receptor source: an adult with an advanced solid tumor such as melanoma, head and neck, liver or kidney cancer.

This chain joins TRBV13 and TRBJ2-3; a possible D gene is TRBD2 (7 bases). The V gene's germline CDR1 is PRHDT and CDR2 FYEKMQ (reference sequence). CDR3 length: 15 residues. Trimming cost V 2 bases and J 4 bases, with 13 bases left between them. Here the CDR3 DNA reads TGTGCCAGCAGCTTATCGGGGAGGGGGTCAGATACGCAGTATTTT. It translates to CASSLSGRGSDTQYF.

In its sample, this clone ranks as medium-sized (0.01 to 0.1%). This chain uses TRBV7-2 with TRBJ2-7; tentative D call: TRBD2 (5 bases). Germline V CDR1 and CDR2: SGHTA, FQGNSA. The V end was cut by 0 bases, the J end by 3 bases, with 6 bases between. The CDR3 covers 13 residues. The CDR3 loop is CASSLAGVYEQYF. CDR3 in DNA: TGTGCCAGCAGCTTAGCCGGGGTCTACGAGCAGTACTTC.

The count of this clone is one. The chain couples TRBV7-2 to TRBJ1-1, with D maybe TRBD1 (5 bases). From germline, CDR1 is SGHTA and CDR2 FQGNSA. This CDR3 region has 14 residues. Trimming took 0 bases from V and 2 from J, leaving 7 bases between them. CDR3 sequence: CASSLAGDNTEAFF. The CDR3, as DNA: TGTGCCAGCAGCTTAGCAGGGGACAACACTGAAGCTTTCTTT.

This clone has a handful of counts. This chain links TRBV18 with TRBJ1-1; no definite D call. The CDR3 loop spans 14 amino acids. Trimming shortened V by 6 bases and J by 3 bases, and 14 bases separated the two germline ends. Germline CDR1 KGHSH, CDR2 LQKENI. This CDR3 reads CASSLLGLDTEAFF. Here the CDR3 DNA reads TGTGCCAGCTCTTTATTAGGGTTGGACACTGAAGCTTTCTTT.

The V call is TRBV5-4, the J call TRBJ2-5; the D gene is possibly TRBD1 (6 bases). Trimming stripped 0 bases from V and 4 bases from J, with 16 bases between. Germline CDR1 is SGHNT and CDR2 is YYREEE (reference sequence). The CDR3 is 16 amino acids. As DNA, the CDR3 is TGTGCCAGCAGCTTGGGGGGGCGTAGTGAGGCAGAGACCCAGTACTTC. Amino acids: CASSLGGRSEAETQYF.

This clone appeared once. The chain uses TRBV20-1 and TRBJ2-3; D gene ambiguous. Germline V gene data show CDR1 as DFQATT and CDR2 as SNEGSKA (reference sequence). V was shortened by 6 bases and J by 7 bases, with 11 bases between the two germline ends. This CDR3 is built from 11 residues. The CDR3 region is CSATALNTQYF. The CDR3 nucleotides read TGCAGTGCAACGGCCTTAAATACGCAGTATTTT.

The V call is TRBV29-1, the J call TRBJ2-7, with D perhaps TRBD1 (6 bases). CDR1 and CDR2 (germline): SQVTM, ANQGSEA. The CDR3 is 12 residues long. With 0 bases removed from V and 6 bases from J, the gap between germline ends came to 9 bases. CDR3 bases: TGCAGCGTTGAAGAGGGGGCCGCCGAGCAGTACTTC. Amino acid sequence: CSVEEGAAEQYF.

DNA for the CDR3: TGTGCCAGCAGTGACAGGGCAAACACTGAAGCTTTCTTT. Translation: CASSDRANTEAFF. This chain connects TRBV6-1 to TRBJ1-1; D is perhaps TRBD1 (5 bases). CDR3 length: 13 residues. Trimming removed 3 bases at V and 2 bases at J, with 7 bases between. Germline CDR1 is MNHNS and CDR2 is SASEGT.

This rearrangement joins TRBV11-2 to TRBJ2-3; 7 nucleotides match TRBD1. The V segment lost 6 bases and the J segment 6 bases; nucleotides outside the gene matches: 6. Germline assignment: CDR1 SGHAT and CDR2 FQNNGV. This CDR3 spans 13 amino acids. CDR3 amino acids: CASRLTGADTQYF. As DNA, the CDR3 is TGTGCCAGCAGACTAACAGGGGCTGATACGCAGTATTTT.

By sample fraction, this clone is medium-sized. The V and J genes are TRBV5-1 and TRBJ2-7, with TRBD2 identical over 8 bases. The CDR3 contains 16 residues. Germline V gives CDR1 SGHRS, CDR2 YFSETQ. Losses at the gene ends were 0 bases for V and 4 bases for J; bases not matched to a gene: 9. CDR3 residues: CASSLAGREVGYEQYF. The DNA for the CDR3 is TGCGCCAGCAGCTTGGCCGGGCGGGAGGTTGGATACGAGCAGTACTTC.

The chain recombines TRBV2 with TRBJ2-5; maybe TRBD2 (5 bases). CDR1 SNHLY and CDR2 FYNNEI come from the germline V gene. The length of the CDR3 is 14 residues. V was shortened by 7 bases and J by 2 bases, with 14 bases between the two germline ends. The DNA for the CDR3 is TGTGCCAGCAAGGAAGGACGGACTCAAGAGACCCAGTACTTC. This gives the protein CASKEGRTQETQYF.

This clone was counted only a few times. The chain links TRBV7-2 to TRBJ1-5; maybe TRBD1 (5 bases). The CDR3 sequence is 15 residues long. Germline CDR1 SGHTA, CDR2 FQGNSA. V was cut by 8 bases and J by 2 bases, with 16 bases left in between. The CDR3 DNA reads as TGTGCCAGCGACGTGGGGCAGGTGGGCAATCAGCCCCAGCATTTT. This gives the protein CASDVGQVGNQPQHF.

This clone has a handful of counts. This chain uses TRBV7-9 with TRBJ2-7; possible D gene TRBD1, 6 bases. Germline V gene data show CDR1 as SEHNR and CDR2 as FQNEAQ (reference sequence). V shed 3 bases and J shed 6 bases, with 15 bases lying between them. The CDR3 extends over 14 amino acids. The CDR3, as DNA: TGTGCCAGCAGCTTTCAGAACACAGGGTCCGAGCAGTACTTC. Protein: CASSFQNTGSEQYF.

The chain uses TRBV11-2 and TRBJ2-1, with no clear D. V shed 5 bases and J shed 8 bases, with 10 bases lying between them. The CDR3 spans 12 residues. Germline V lookup: CDR1 SGHAT, CDR2 FQNNGV. CDR3 amino acids: CASSQLAHEQFF. CDR3 coding DNA: TGTGCCAGCAGCCAATTAGCCCATGAGCAGTTCTTC.

The chain is built from TRBV19 and TRBJ2-7; D call uncertain. The CDR3 has 13 amino acids. Trimming stripped 5 bases from V and 7 bases from J, with 15 bases between. CDR1 is LNHDA and CDR2 is SQIVND in the germline V gene (reference sequence). CDR3: CASSFLPAGEQYF. The DNA for the CDR3 is TGTGCCAGTAGTTTTTTGCCCGCCGGAGAGCAGTACTTC.

The CDR3 loop is CASSEGLAGPQYF. The CDR3 region has the DNA TGTGCCAGCAGTGAAGGGCTAGCGGGACCTCAGTATTTT. The chain uses TRBV6-4 and TRBJ2-3, with 9 positions matching TRBD2. V was clipped by 3 bases and J by 12 bases; unmatched bases: 7. The V gene's germline CDR1 is MRHNA and CDR2 SNTAGT. This CDR3 has 13 amino acids.

This clone was seen a single time. V usage is TRBV7-2 and J usage is TRBJ2-7; 8 bases are a match to TRBD2. Looked up from germline, CDR1 is SGHTA and CDR2 is FQGNSA. J lost 3 bases, V lost 1 base, and 14 bases had no gene match. The CDR3 has 18 residues. The CDR3 loop is CASSLEGVLAGRDYEQYF. The DNA of the CDR3 is TGTGCCAGCAGCTTAGAGGGGGTCTTAGCGGGAAGGGACTACGAGCAGTACTTC.

The V gene is TRBV7-6, the J gene TRBJ1-5; possibly TRBD1 for D (6 bases). Trimming stripped 5 bases from V and 8 bases from J, with 22 bases between. Looked up from germline, CDR1 is SGHVS and CDR2 is FNYEAQ. This CDR3 has 16 residues. DNA for the CDR3: TGTGCCAGCAGCCCAGGCGTATGGGGGGGCGGGGAGCCCCAGCATTTT. It encodes CASSPGVWGGGEPQHF.